This T cell receptor beta chain comes out of a study of radiation and T cells in renal cell carcinoma. Background on the study: Nephrectomy followed 15 Gy stereotactic body radiation by 4 weeks. Whole-study findings and limits: From baseline, blood top tumor clonotypes peaked at 2 weeks post-radiation.

The time point was: blood 2 weeks post-SBRT. Treatment indicated: 15 Gy SBRT to primary tumor, nephrectomy 4 weeks later. The patient's renal cell carcinoma had clear cell pathology. TCRdb's table, derived via immunoSEQ multiplex PCR, lists solely in-frame clones and lacks some. The repertoire holds around 130,000 clones, with 88% as singletons. With regard to this clone: The antigen remains unidentified.

The CDR3 contains 13 residues. The V and J ends lost 2 bases and 12 bases respectively, with 14 bases between them. In germline, CDR1 is MGHRA, CDR2 YSYEKL. This specimen was blood, taken from a patient whose treatment included radiotherapy and nephrectomy. The chain links TRBV4-1 to TRBJ2-1; D is undetermined. The TCR sequence derives from an older woman with renal cell carcinoma. The CDR3 reads CASSQSSLGGQFF. CDR3 in DNA: TGCGCCAGCAGCCAAAGTTCCCTAGGCGGGCAGTTCTTC.